This T cell receptor beta chain emerged from a study of chronic HIV infection and antiretroviral therapy. Germline assignment: CDR1 SGHDT and CDR2 YYEEEE. The CDR3 totals 14 residues. Unmatched junction bases numbered 7, after V lost 4 bases and J lost 7 bases. MiXCR, applied by TCRdb to the 5' RACE reads, yields one record per CDR3 protein. In the table there are tens of thousands of distinct CDR3 sequences, roughly 8% of which are singletons. This clonotype was seen a handful of times. The sequence was obtained from an adult who had HIV and had not received antiretroviral therapy, or was an uninfected healthy control (not recorded which). Sequenced input: peripheral blood. This rearrangement joins TRBV5-6 to TRBJ1-4; TRBD1 aligns across 7 bases. The CDR3 here is CASSKDRAGEKLFF. CDR3 in DNA: TGTGCCAGCAGCAAAGACAGGGCAGGTGAAAAACTGTTTTTT.